These 20 T cell receptor beta chains came from one sample sequenced in a study of control samples from healthy donors and cancer patients. The protocol was immunoSEQ multiplex PCR, while the TCRdb copy is restricted to in-frame clones and leaves out a portion. The sample includes around 53,000 clones, around 86% of them seen just once. Sequences were obtained from PBMCs. All receptors come from a woman in her forties or fifties with lung cancer.

The chain combines TRBV5-1 with TRBJ1-2; 10 bases are shared with TRBD1. J lost 6 bases, V lost 5 bases, and 13 bases had no gene match. The germline gives CDR1 SGHRS, CDR2 YFSETQ. The CDR3 sequence is 16 residues long. CDR3 amino acids: CASRSTFGTGADGYTF. The DNA for the CDR3 is TGCGCCAGCAGATCAACCTTCGGGACAGGGGCGGATGGCTACACCTTC.

The chain links TRBV4-1 to TRBJ1-2; 7 bases line up with TRBD1. This CDR3 is built from 16 residues. The germline V gene has CDR1 MGHRA and CDR2 YSYEKL. V gave up 0 bases and J gave up 8 bases; unmatched junction bases: 12. CDR3 sequence reads: CASSQDLRQGARGYTF. CDR3 coding DNA: TGCGCCAGCAGCCAAGATCTCAGACAGGGAGCTAGGGGCTACACCTTC.

This chain uses TRBV29-1 with TRBJ2-5; 8 bases are shared with TRBD1. Trimming removed 7 bases from V and 7 bases from J; junction bases left unmatched: 20. The germline CDR1 and CDR2 sequences are SQVTM and ANQGSEA. This CDR3 contains 16 residues. CDR3 residues: CSAPPFPGQGAVTQYF. The CDR3 bases are TGCAGCGCTCCCCCATTCCCCGGACAGGGTGCGGTGACCCAGTACTTC.

The chain is built from TRBV27 and TRBJ2-5, with 10 bases lining up with TRBD1. After removal of 5 bases from V and 7 bases from J, the junction contained 4 bases not matched to a gene. CDR3 length equals 13 residues. Germline loops: CDR1 MNHEY, CDR2 SMNVEV (reference sequence). In DNA, the CDR3 is TGTGCCAGCAGTCCTGGACAGGGGGTGACCCAGTACTTC. This encodes CASSPGQGVTQYF.

CDR3: CASSFRSSSDEQYF. In nucleotides, the CDR3 is TGTGCCAGCAGCTTCAGATCATCGTCCGACGAGCAGTACTTC. The rearrangement uses TRBV7-9 and TRBJ2-7; no clear D gene. Germline V gene lookup returns CDR1 SEHNR and CDR2 FQNEAQ (reference sequence). The CDR3 extends over 14 amino acids. V was clipped by 3 bases and J by 5 bases, with 14 bases between them.

The count of this clone is one. This chain uses TRBV2 with TRBJ1-4, with D hard to call. The V end lost 4 bases, the J end lost 2 bases, and 14 bases lay between the germline ends. The CDR3 covers 16 residues. Germline values: CDR1 SNHLY, CDR2 FYNNEI. The CDR3 spells CASSARRPTTNEKLFF. The CDR3 DNA reads as TGTGCCAGCAGTGCGAGGCGGCCGACGACTAATGAAAAACTGTTTTTT.

This chain joins TRBV7-4 and TRBJ2-3, with no clear D. Germline V gene lookup returns CDR1 SGHVT and CDR2 SQSDAQ. V was clipped by 3 bases and J by 3 bases, with 10 bases between them. The CDR3 runs to 14 residues. In DNA, the CDR3 is TGTGCCAGCAGCTTTCGGCTAGGTACAGATACGCAGTATTTT. Translated: CASSFRLGTDTQYF.

Here the CDR3 DNA reads TGCGCCAGCAGCTTGGCCGGGGGGTATAACACCGGGGAGCTGTTTTTT. It is translated as CASSLAGGYNTGELFF. J is TRBJ2-2 and V is TRBV5-1; 7 bases are shared with TRBD2. The CDR3 contains 16 residues. Germline CDR1 is SGHRS and CDR2 is YFSETQ. Germline trimming cut 0 bases from V and 2 bases from J; bases unmatched to any gene: 4.

The sample holds a few counts of this clone. The V call is TRBV19, the J call TRBJ1-1; D is unresolved. The germline gives CDR1 LNHDA, CDR2 SQIVND (reference sequence). This CDR3 is 13 amino acids long. V shed 4 bases and J shed 4 bases, with 10 bases lying between them. CDR3 nucleotide sequence: TGTGCCAGTAGTAGAGCGGGGAGCACTGAAGCTTTCTTT. Translated: CASSRAGSTEAFF.

This clone was observed a handful of times. The CDR3 DNA sequence: TGTGCCAGCACCTTGGGCAGTATCTACGAGCAGTACTTC. This encodes CASTLGSIYEQYF. The chain recombines TRBV28 with TRBJ2-7; no clear D. In germline, CDR1 is MDHEN, CDR2 SYDVKM. The CDR3 is 13 residues long. Trimming cost V 7 bases and J 3 bases, with 13 bases left between them.

The genes are TRBV7-8 and TRBJ2-3; 16 bases map to TRBD2. V lost 3 bases and J lost 5; bases outside the gene matches: 11. The V gene's germline CDR1 is SGHVS and CDR2 FQNEAQ. The CDR3 spans 19 residues. The DNA of the CDR3 is TGTGCCAGCAGCTTGCCCTCCGGGACTAGCGGGGGGGCCCAAGATACGCAGTATTTT. As protein: CASSLPSGTSGGAQDTQYF.

V is TRBV20-1 and J is TRBJ2-5; no definite D call. The CDR3 covers 10 residues. CDR1 and CDR2 (germline): DFQATT, SNEGSKA (reference sequence). Trimming left V 6 bases short and J 5 bases short, with 7 bases between. The DNA for the CDR3 is TGCAGTGCAGAGAGGGAGACCCAGTACTTC. It yields the protein CSAERETQYF.

The chain employs TRBV4-3 and TRBJ1-2, with D possibly TRBD1 on 5 matching bases. The CDR3 runs 17 residues. Trimming left V 1 base short and J 4 bases short, with 19 bases between. CDR1 and CDR2 (germline): LGHNA, YSLEER. In nucleotides, the CDR3 is TGCGCCAGCAGCCAAGGTCGGACATTGGCTGTTGTCTATGGCTACACCTTC. This gives the protein CASSQGRTLAVVYGYTF.

This sequence joins TRBV6-6 and TRBJ1-2; possible D gene TRBD1, 5 bases. The V and J ends lost 2 bases and 0 bases respectively, with 10 bases between them. Germline assignment: CDR1 MNHNY and CDR2 SVGAGI (reference sequence). The CDR3 totals 15 residues. The CDR3 DNA reads TGTGCCAGCAGTTACGGGGACCAAGCTAACTATGGCTACACCTTC. This translates into CASSYGDQANYGYTF.

Note on this clone: The sample carries other DNA sequences with the same CDR3. The CDR3 spells CASSPTGQGNQPQHF. The CDR3 nucleotides are TGTGCCAGCTCACCAACGGGACAGGGGAATCAGCCCCAGCATTTT. The V call is TRBV18, the J call TRBJ1-5, with 10 bases fitting TRBD1. CDR3 length: 15 residues. CDR1 and CDR2 (germline): KGHSH, LQKENI. Unmatched junction bases numbered 2, after V lost 2 bases and J lost 4 bases. The full variable domain, completed using reference TRBV18 and TRBJ1-5, is NAGVMQNPRHLVRRRGQEARLRCSPMKGHSHVYWYRQLPEEGLKFMVYLQKENIIDESGMPKERFSAEFPKEGPSILRIQQVVRGDSAAYFCASSPTGQGNQPQHFGDGTRLSIL.

V is TRBV1 and J is TRBJ2-7; the tabulated D call, TRBD2, remains unverified against the DNA. TRBV1 is assigned pseudogene status. CDR3 length: 16 amino acids. CDR3 DNA sequence: TGCACCAGCAGCCAAGTCCGGAGCGGGAGATGCTACGAGCAGTACTTC. Translated, it gives CTSSQVRSGRCYEQYF.

CDR3 in DNA: TGTGCCACCAGCAGAGATGCAGGAAATAGCTATGGCTACACCTTC. This gives the protein CATSRDAGNSYGYTF. The chain joins TRBV15 to TRBJ1-2; D is uncertain. V was trimmed by 0 bases and J by 4 bases, leaving 12 bases between them. The CDR3 is 15 residues long. The germline V gene has CDR1 LNHNV and CDR2 YYDKDF (reference sequence).

The rearrangement links TRBV6-6 to TRBJ1-2, with 8 bases aligning to TRBD1. The CDR3 has 14 residues. The trim removed 6 bases at V and 3 bases at J, leaving 6 bases unmatched. CDR1 and CDR2 from the germline V gene are MNHNY and SVGAGI (reference sequence). The CDR3 reads CASRLGQDYYGYTF. CDR3 coding DNA: TGTGCCAGCAGATTGGGACAGGACTACTATGGCTACACCTTC.

The rearrangement links TRBV19 to TRBJ2-7; D is ambiguous. Per the germline V gene, CDR1 is LNHDA and CDR2 is SQIVND (reference sequence). V shed 1 base and J shed 2 bases, with 6 bases lying between them. This CDR3 comprises 13 residues. The chain's CDR3 is CASSIGEAYEQYF. The CDR3 DNA sequence: TGTGCCAGTAGTATAGGGGAAGCCTACGAGCAGTACTTC. The full variable domain, in which reference TRBV19 and TRBJ2-7 provide the parts outside the CDR3, is DGGITQSPKYLFRKEGQNVTLSCEQNLNHDAMYWYRQDPGQGLRLIYYSQIVNDFQKGDIAEGYSVSREKKESFPLTVTSAQKNPTAFYLCASSIGEAYEQYFGPGTRLTVT.

The rearrangement uses TRBV20-1 and TRBJ2-7; maybe TRBD2 (5 bases). The CDR3 loop spans 12 amino acids. The germline V gene encodes CDR1 DFQATT and CDR2 SNEGSKA (reference sequence). V lost 3 bases to trimming and J lost 0 bases, with 6 bases between them. CDR3 loop: CSASSDSYEQYF. The CDR3 region has the DNA TGCAGTGCTAGTAGCGACTCCTACGAGCAGTACTTC.